The 32 T cell receptor beta chains listed next were all sequenced from one sample in a study of human T cells and chemical hapten exposure. TCRdb re-called the RACE reads through MiXCR, storing one row per CDR3 protein. The sample consists of around 120,000 distinct CDR3 sequences, about 14% of them appearing once. Time point defined: pre-sensitization, week 0. Treatment of the sample: therapeutic diphenylcyclopropenone sensitization with weekly scalp DPC. Source: whole blood, taken in connection with sensitization to the hapten diphenylcyclopropenone (DPC). The receptors derive from a woman younger than 35 with alopecia areata. Some clones in this sample may be carry-over from other donors' samples.

This CDR3 is CASSLRDPPYEQYF. The CDR3 coding sequence is TGTGCCAGCAGCTTACGCGACCCGCCCTACGAGCAGTACTTC. The gene calls are TRBV7-8 and TRBJ2-7; no definite D call. The germline V gene has CDR1 SGHVS and CDR2 FQNEAQ. Trimming shortened V by 2 bases and J by 2 bases, and 10 bases separated the two germline ends. This CDR3 has 14 residues.

This clonotype was picked up many times. The chain carries TRBV9 and TRBJ1-1; 7 bases match TRBD1. The CDR3 covers 15 residues. V lost 4 bases to trimming and J lost 6 bases; unmatched junction nucleotides: 12. Germline V gene sequence: CDR1 SGDLS, CDR2 YYNGEE. Here the CDR3 reads CASSQGGREGSEAFF. The CDR3 coding sequence is TGTGCCAGCAGCCAGGGGGGCAGGGAGGGATCTGAAGCTTTCTTT.

This clonotype was found a few times. CDR3 residues: CASSRGQGTTDTQYF. The CDR3 nucleotides read TGTGCCAGCTCACGTGGGCAGGGGACCACAGATACGCAGTATTTT. The genes are TRBV18 and TRBJ2-3, with D perhaps matching TRBD1 (6 bases). Germline CDR1 and CDR2: KGHSH and LQKENI. This CDR3 has 15 residues. V was clipped by 4 bases and J by 2 bases, with 13 bases between them.

The chain is built from TRBV7-8 and TRBJ2-1; tentative D call: TRBD1 (5 bases). The CDR3 totals 16 residues. From germline, CDR1 is SGHVS and CDR2 FQNEAQ. V dropped 5 bases and J dropped 12 bases, with 26 bases sitting between them. CDR3 region: CASSPPGKRGSTRQFF. The CDR3 region has the DNA TGTGCCAGCAGCCCGCCCGGCAAAAGGGGATCCACGAGGCAGTTCTTC.

The table lists this clonotype with many counts. The genes are TRBV12-3 or TRBV12-4 and TRBJ1-6; a possible D gene is TRBD1 (6 bases). The CDR3 consists of 15 residues. V dropped 8 bases and J dropped 1 base, with 12 bases sitting between them. CDR3 region: CASALGGSYNSPLHF. CDR3 coding DNA: TGTGCCAGCGCCTTAGGGGGTTCCTATAATTCACCCCTCCACTTT.

This clonotype turned up a few times. The CDR3 nucleotides read TGTGCCTGGAATGTAGATCGGGTCACAGATACGCAGTATTTT. It yields the protein CAWNVDRVTDTQYF. The chain is built from TRBV30 and TRBJ2-3; no reliable D call. The CDR3 has 14 amino acids. Trimming stripped 4 bases from V and 2 bases from J, with 13 bases between. Germline loops: CDR1 GTSNPN, CDR2 SVGIG (reference sequence).

This clonotype was seen a few times. The chain couples TRBV18 to TRBJ1-1; TRBD1 matches at 10 bases. Trimming took 4 bases from V and 3 from J; bases not matched to a gene: 8. The CDR3 contains 16 residues. CDR1 is KGHSH and CDR2 is LQKENI in the germline V gene. CDR3 sequence reads: CASSLLRDRGDTEAFF. The CDR3 nucleotides are TGTGCCAGCTCACTACTCCGGGACAGGGGCGACACTGAAGCTTTCTTT.

The genes are TRBV4-1 and TRBJ2-4; 8 bases map to TRBD1. J gave up 8 bases and V 4 bases, and 1 base lay outside the gene matches. The CDR3 length is 12 residues. From germline, CDR1 is MGHRA and CDR2 YSYEKL. In DNA form, the CDR3 reads TGCGCCAGCAGCCGGACAGGGTACATTCAGTACTTC. Protein product: CASSRTGYIQYF.

The J gene is TRBJ1-3, the V gene TRBV12-3 or TRBV12-4, with a tentative D call TRBD1 (6 bases). V lost 6 bases, J lost 0 bases, and 15 bases lay in between. The CDR3 runs to 16 residues. In nucleotides, the CDR3 is TGTGCCAGCAGGCTGGGGGCCCTGAGCTCTGGAAACACCATATATTTT. This codes for CASRLGALSSGNTIYF.

The rearrangement uses TRBV11-2 and TRBJ2-2, with D perhaps TRBD2 (5 bases). CDR1 is SGHAT, CDR2 FQNNGV, per germline. The CDR3 extends over 14 amino acids. The V end lost 5 bases, the J end lost 1 base, and 8 bases lay between the germline ends. The CDR3 DNA reads as TGTGCCAGCAGCGGCGCGGGGAACACCGGGGAGCTGTTTTTT. This encodes CASSGAGNTGELFF.

In its sample, this clonotype was seen many times. This chain connects TRBV4-3 to TRBJ1-3; D is perhaps TRBD1 (5 bases). Germline loops: CDR1 LGHNA, CDR2 YSLEER. The CDR3 is 16 amino acids. V was shortened by 3 bases and J by 0 bases, with 12 bases between the two germline ends. This CDR3 reads CASSQNPGTSGNTIYF. The CDR3 region has the DNA TGCGCCAGCAGCCAGAACCCCGGGACCTCTGGAAACACCATATATTTT.

This clonotype was seen repeatedly, ten times or more. The chain joins TRBV23-1 to TRBJ1-4; D gene ambiguous. TRBV23-1 counts as an open reading frame of uncertain function. This CDR3 is built from 13 residues. Deletions cut 10 bases from V and 8 bases from J, with 17 bases between. CDR3 sequence (DNA): TGCGCCACTACGCCCTCCCGTCAAGAAAAACTGTTTTTT. Translation gives CATTPSRQEKLFF.

This clonotype was observed a handful of times. Here the CDR3 reads CASSFPGLDGYTF. CDR3 sequence (DNA): TGTGCCAGCAGTTTCCCGGGTCTCGATGGCTACACCTTC. This chain uses TRBV28 with TRBJ1-2; D unresolved. CDR3 size: 13 residues. Per the germline V gene, CDR1 is MDHEN and CDR2 is SYDVKM. Trimming cost V 3 bases and J 6 bases, with 11 bases left between them.

This clonotype came up a few times. This chain joins TRBV29-1 and TRBJ1-1, with D possibly matching TRBD1 (6 bases). Germline values: CDR1 SQVTM, CDR2 ANQGSEA. V lost 4 bases, J lost 4 bases, and 22 bases lay in between. This CDR3 has 16 residues. Here the CDR3 reads CSVGGGSMVGITEAFF. The CDR3 nucleotides read TGCAGCGTTGGGGGGGGCTCGATGGTTGGAATCACTGAAGCTTTCTTT.

This clonotype was detected only a few times. This chain links TRBV29-1 with TRBJ1-1; D unresolved. The germline CDR1 and CDR2 sequences are SQVTM and ANQGSEA. The CDR3 totals 13 residues. V was shortened by 7 bases and J by 7 bases, with 19 bases between the two germline ends. Here the CDR3 DNA reads TGCAGCGAGGCTTCCCGGGATAACGGTGAAGCTTTCTTT. Protein: CSEASRDNGEAFF.

The V gene is TRBV7-9, the J gene TRBJ1-6, with TRBD1 identical over 9 bases. Germline V gives CDR1 SEHNR, CDR2 FQNEAQ (reference sequence). The CDR3 contains 17 residues. The trim removed 6 bases at V and 7 bases at J, leaving 13 bases unmatched. The CDR3 loop is CASSRPRTGAQNSPLHF. CDR3 coding DNA: TGTGCCAGCAGTCGGCCACGGACAGGGGCGCAGAATTCACCCCTCCACTTT.

This clonotype has at least ten counts. The rearrangement joins TRBV6-5 to TRBJ2-7; 10 bases are a match to TRBD1. The CDR3 extends over 16 amino acids. Germline CDR1 MNHEY, CDR2 SVGAGI. The J segment lost 0 bases and the V segment lost 2 bases, leaving 4 bases of the junction unmatched. The CDR3 DNA sequence: TGTGCCAGCAGTTACGGGCGGACAGGGGGCTCCTACGAGCAGTACTTC. Its protein product is CASSYGRTGGSYEQYF.

Only one count was recorded for this clonotype. The V gene is TRBV7-2, the J gene TRBJ2-1; TRBD2 is a possible D gene (6 bases). The CDR3 consists of 14 residues. The germline gives CDR1 SGHTA, CDR2 FQGNSA. Between the trimmed V and J ends, which lost 1 base and 7 bases, there was a span of 11 bases. CDR3: CASSLGLVENEQFF. The CDR3 coding sequence is TGTGCCAGCAGCTTAGGACTAGTCGAAAATGAGCAGTTCTTC.

The chain employs TRBV7-9 and TRBJ1-5; no clear D gene. CDR3 length: 13 residues. V gave up 2 bases and J gave up 6 bases, with 8 bases separating them. The germline V gene has CDR1 SEHNR and CDR2 FQNEAQ (reference sequence). The CDR3 coding sequence is TGTGCCAGCAGCTTAACCGAAACTCAGCCCCAGCATTTT. Amino acids: CASSLTETQPQHF. The full variable domain, in which reference TRBV7-9 and TRBJ1-5 provide the parts outside the CDR3, is DTGVSQNPRHKITKRGQNVTFRCDPISEHNRLYWYRQTLGQGPEFLTYFQNEAQLEKSRLLSDRFSAERPKGSFSTLEIQRTEQGDSAMYLCASSLTETQPQHFGDGTRLSIL.

This clonotype was picked up a small number of times. V gene TRBV4-3 combines with J gene TRBJ1-3, with 10 bases aligning to TRBD1. CDR1 and CDR2 from the germline V gene are LGHNA and YSLEER. The CDR3 extends over 15 amino acids. Trimming took 3 bases from V and 8 from J; bases not matched to a gene: 7. DNA of the CDR3: TGCGCCAGCAGCCATGACAGGGGGCGTAGGGACACCATATATTTT. Its protein product is CASSHDRGRRDTIYF.

This clonotype was detected only a few times. V is TRBV4-3 and J is TRBJ2-3, with D maybe TRBD2 (6 bases). The CDR3 has 15 amino acids. Germline V lookup: CDR1 LGHNA, CDR2 YSLEER. V lost 4 bases to trimming and J lost 2 bases, with 13 bases between them. CDR3 bases: TGCGCCAGCAGCCGAGTAGGGACTGTCACAGATACGCAGTATTTT. It encodes CASSRVGTVTDTQYF.

V gene TRBV7-2 combines with J gene TRBJ2-1; a weak D match, TRBD1 (5 bases). The germline V gene has CDR1 SGHTA and CDR2 FQGNSA. V was pared by 5 bases and J by 0 bases, with 11 bases between. The CDR3 is 15 amino acids. The CDR3 loop is CASSPRQSSYNEQFF. CDR3 nucleotide sequence: TGTGCCAGCAGCCCCCGACAGAGCTCCTACAATGAGCAGTTCTTC.

This clonotype has more than one count but fewer than ten. The J gene is TRBJ2-1, the V gene TRBV20-1, with 11 bases identical to TRBD2. CDR1 DFQATT and CDR2 SNEGSKA come from the germline V gene (reference sequence). The CDR3 sequence is 15 residues long. Trimming removed 5 bases from V and 5 bases from J; junction bases left unmatched: 8. The DNA for the CDR3 is TGCAGTGCTCCAGTCCTAGCGGGGGGAAACAATGAGCAGTTCTTC. Translated: CSAPVLAGGNNEQFF.

This chain links TRBV20-1 with TRBJ2-7; D is perhaps TRBD2 (7 bases). The V gene's germline CDR1 is DFQATT and CDR2 SNEGSKA (reference sequence). The CDR3 sequence is 14 residues long. Trimming took 6 bases from V and 3 from J, leaving 18 bases between them. CDR3 amino acids: CSAEGGALRYEQYF. The CDR3 nucleotides read TGCAGTGCCGAGGGGGGGGCCCTTCGCTACGAGCAGTACTTC.

This sequence joins TRBV5-6 and TRBJ2-3; D may match TRBD1 or TRBD2 (5 bases each). CDR1 is SGHDT and CDR2 is YYEEEE in the germline V gene. Trimming shortened V by 5 bases and J by 2 bases, and 9 bases separated the two germline ends. This CDR3 has 13 amino acids. In DNA form, the CDR3 reads TGTGCCAGCAGACGGGACGTCACAGATACGCAGTATTTT. It is translated as CASRRDVTDTQYF.

This clonotype was detected many times. This chain connects TRBV25-1 to TRBJ2-7, with 8 bases identical to TRBD2. The germline gives CDR1 MGHDK, CDR2 SYGVNS. V gave up 8 bases and J gave up 0 bases; unmatched junction bases: 6. CDR3 length equals 14 residues. The CDR3 DNA is TGTGCCAGCGTTGCGGGGGGATCCTCCTACGAGCAGTACTTC. Translating gives CASVAGGSSYEQYF.

V gene TRBV9 combines with J gene TRBJ1-1; D is ambiguous. Germline-derived CDR1 and CDR2 are SGDLS and YYNGEE. There are 13 residues in the CDR3. V lost 2 bases, J lost 2 bases, and 7 bases lay in between. The CDR3 region is CASSVAHNTEAFF. CDR3 coding DNA: TGTGCCAGCAGCGTGGCCCATAACACTGAAGCTTTCTTT.

The rearrangement links TRBV27 to TRBJ2-2; maybe TRBD2 (5 bases). The germline gives CDR1 MNHEY, CDR2 SMNVEV (reference sequence). Trimming left V 6 bases short and J 5 bases short, with 10 bases between. CDR3 length equals 13 residues. This chain's CDR3 is CASRYSVTGELFF. The CDR3 DNA sequence: TGTGCCAGCAGATATAGCGTGACCGGGGAGCTGTTTTTT.

This clonotype was found a few times. The chain links TRBV3-1 to TRBJ2-4; D not certain. This CDR3 has 12 amino acids. V lost 6 bases, J lost 9 bases, and 12 bases lay in between. Germline values: CDR1 LGHDT, CDR2 YNNKEL (reference sequence). The CDR3 is CASRDASGIQYF. CDR3 in DNA: TGTGCCAGCAGGGACGCCTCGGGCATTCAGTACTTC.

This clonotype showed up just a few times. The chain joins TRBV6-2 or TRBV6-3 to TRBJ1-1; maybe TRBD1 (6 bases). The ends were cut back, 6 bases at V and 0 bases at J, with 14 bases in the middle. CDR3 length equals 15 residues. Germline V gene data show CDR1 as MNHEY and CDR2 as SVGEGT. CDR3 DNA sequence: TGTGCCAGCAGGGAACGGGGGCAGTTGAACACTGAAGCTTTCTTT. Translating gives CASRERGQLNTEAFF.

The table lists this clonotype with a count of one. The gene calls are TRBV6-6 and TRBJ2-3, with D tentatively TRBD1 (6 bases). Germline-derived CDR1 and CDR2 are MNHNY and SVGAGI (reference sequence). This CDR3 spans 16 amino acids. V was trimmed by 0 bases and J by 2 bases, leaving 12 bases between them. The DNA of the CDR3 is TGTGCCAGCAGTTACTCCTGGACAGACTTCACAGATACGCAGTATTTT. Amino acids: CASSYSWTDFTDTQYF.

This chain joins TRBV7-2 and TRBJ2-3, with D hard to call. The CDR3 is 15 amino acids. The germline CDR1 and CDR2 sequences are SGHTA and FQGNSA. The germline V and J ends were trimmed by 5 bases and 4 bases, with 16 bases remaining between them. The CDR3 protein is CASSTPPGAADTQYF. The CDR3 bases are TGTGCCAGCAGCACCCCCCCAGGAGCCGCAGATACGCAGTATTTT.